Listed here are 21 T cell receptor beta chains from one sample, sequenced in a study of blood T cells in healthy people across ages. A sample-barcoded 5' primer and a J-beta primer mix were used in a second PCR of roughly 6 to 11 cycles. TCRdb processed the 5' RACE reads anew with MiXCR; each CDR3 protein has one entry. The data hold around 1,000,000 distinct CDR3 sequences, with about two fifths observed a single time. The sequenced material came from blood. These receptors were taken from a man between 18 and 35 years old in good health.

V and J are TRBV5-1 and TRBJ2-2, with D hard to call. Germline V gene data show CDR1 as SGHRS and CDR2 as YFSETQ. V lost 0 bases to trimming and J lost 7 bases, with 10 bases between them. The CDR3 totals 14 residues. The CDR3 DNA reads as TGCGCCAGCAGCTTGGCCAACGATAACGGGGAGCTGTTTTTT. This codes for CASSLANDNGELFF.

The table lists this clonotype with a few counts. The chain joins TRBV6-1 to TRBJ1-2; 9 positions match TRBD1. The germline gives CDR1 MNHNS, CDR2 SASEGT. The CDR3 totals 17 residues. Trimming took 6 bases from V and 4 from J; bases not matched to a gene: 15. CDR3 in amino acids: CASRGLIRDRETYGYTF. CDR3 nucleotides: TGTGCCAGCAGAGGTCTTATCCGGGACAGGGAAACCTATGGCTACACCTTC.

This clonotype was found a few times. This chain connects TRBV21-1 to TRBJ2-7; TRBD2 is the table's D call and was not checked against the DNA. TRBV21-1 is given as a pseudogene. The CDR3 covers 15 residues. The CDR3 loop reads CASSKTSGDSYEQYF. The CDR3 DNA sequence: TGTGCCAGCAGCAAGACTAGCGGAGACTCCTACGAGCAGTACTTC.

V usage is TRBV7-9 and J usage is TRBJ2-7, with D tentatively TRBD1 (6 bases). Per germline, CDR1 SEHNR and CDR2 FQNEAQ (reference sequence). V lost 2 bases and J lost 2, with 10 bases in between. The length of the CDR3 is 14 residues. CDR3 nucleotides: TGTGCCAGCAGCTTAACAGGGAACACCTACGAGCAGTACTTC. Translating it yields CASSLTGNTYEQYF.

The chain combines TRBV15 with TRBJ2-4; no clear D gene. The last part of the DNA fits TRBJ2-7 better; the J call may be wrong. This CDR3 is built from 14 residues. Germline CDR1 reads LNHNV; CDR2 reads YYDKDF (reference sequence). The CDR3 sequence: CATSEGKVTYEQYF. CDR3 nucleotides: TGTGCCACCAGCGAAGGAAAAGTCACCTACGAGCAGTACTTC.

The chain has TRBV6-6 and TRBJ1-4; D is ambiguous. The CDR3 consists of 16 residues. Trimming pared 0 bases from V and 3 bases from J, leaving 11 bases between. Germline V gives CDR1 MNHNY, CDR2 SVGAGI (reference sequence). The CDR3 loop is CASSYSGSGSNEKLFF. In DNA, the CDR3 is TGTGCCAGCAGTTACTCGGGGTCCGGGTCTAATGAAAAACTGTTTTTT.

This clonotype came up a few times. The chain employs TRBV13 and TRBJ2-7, with 7 bases aligning to TRBD1. Trimming cost V 4 bases and J 6 bases; bases outside gene matches: 3. From germline, CDR1 is PRHDT and CDR2 FYEKMQ (reference sequence). The CDR3 is 12 residues long. The CDR3 sequence: CASSSGDSEQYF. The CDR3 DNA follows: TGTGCCAGCAGCTCCGGGGACAGCGAGCAGTACTTC.

This chain connects TRBV4-3 to TRBJ1-1, with D possibly TRBD1 on 5 matching bases. The V gene's germline CDR1 is LGHNA and CDR2 YSLEER. V was clipped by 0 bases and J by 4 bases, with 12 bases between them. The CDR3 runs to 15 residues. CDR3: CASSQDSPGGTEAFF. The CDR3, as DNA: TGCGCCAGCAGCCAAGATTCACCGGGGGGCACTGAAGCTTTCTTT.

The chain uses TRBV11-2 and TRBJ2-7, with D tentatively TRBD2 (5 bases). Near its end, the DNA agrees better with TRBJ2-5, so the J call may be wrong. The CDR3 extends over 16 amino acids. The germline gives CDR1 SGHAT, CDR2 FQNNGV. CDR3 region: CASSLDVTRTGETQYF. The CDR3 DNA is TGTGCCAGCAGCTTAGATGTGACACGGACTGGGGAGACCCAGTACTTC.

The CDR3 loop reads CASSYDRGSDTEAFF. DNA for the CDR3: TGCGCCAGCAGCTACGACAGGGGATCGGACACTGAAGCTTTCTTT. J is TRBJ1-1 and V is TRBV5-1; 8 bases agree with TRBD1. This CDR3 is 15 amino acids long. Trimming at V came to 3 bases and at J to 3 bases, leaving 7 bases not matched to a gene. The germline V gene has CDR1 SGHRS and CDR2 YFSETQ.

This clonotype was detected a few times. The genes are TRBV9 and TRBJ2-1, with 7 bases fitting TRBD1. The ends lost 0 bases at V and 2 bases at J; junction bases unmatched: 17. This CDR3 contains 20 residues. From germline, CDR1 is SGDLS and CDR2 YYNGEE. The CDR3 DNA is TGTGCCAGCAGCGTAGGACAGGGAAAGCCACCAACCCTGACCTACAATGAGCAGTTCTTC. This encodes CASSVGQGKPPTLTYNEQFF. Full variable domain (missing parts from reference TRBV9 and TRBJ2-1): DSGVTQTPKHLITATGQRVTLRCSPRSGDLSVYWYQQSLDQGLQFLIQYYNGEERAKGNILERFSAQQFPDLHSELNLSSLELGDSALYFCASSVGQGKPPTLTYNEQFFGPGTRLTVL.

The V call is TRBV12-3 or TRBV12-4, the J call TRBJ2-5, with TRBD2 identical over 13 bases. This CDR3 is built from 15 residues. Unmatched junction bases numbered 13, after V lost 7 bases and J lost 11 bases. CDR3: CASIRLAGGYNEQYF. The DNA of the CDR3 is TGTGCCAGCATCAGACTAGCGGGAGGCTACAATGAGCAGTACTTC.

This clonotype was detected only a few times. The genes are TRBV20-1 and TRBJ1-2; D is perhaps TRBD1 (6 bases). V lost 6 bases and J lost 8, with 19 bases in between. The CDR3 totals 13 residues. The germline gives CDR1 DFQATT, CDR2 SNEGSKA (reference sequence). The CDR3 coding sequence is TGCAGTGCCCCCATAGAGGGGGGCGAAGGCTACACCTTC. Its translation is CSAPIEGGEGYTF.

V gene TRBV20-1 combines with J gene TRBJ2-2; D is unclear. This CDR3 has 12 residues. CDR1 and CDR2 from the germline V gene are DFQATT and SNEGSKA (reference sequence). V was shortened by 6 bases and J by 2 bases, with 7 bases between the two germline ends. The chain's CDR3 is CSATRNTGELFF. CDR3 nucleotides: TGCAGTGCCACCCGAAACACCGGGGAGCTGTTTTTT.

The J gene is TRBJ2-5, the V gene TRBV4-1, with 10 bases lining up with TRBD2. The CDR3 loop spans 18 amino acids. Germline CDR1 MGHRA, CDR2 YSYEKL. The trim removed 1 base at V and 11 bases at J, leaving 19 bases unmatched. CDR3: CASSQGDSGGLPLNEQYF. The CDR3 DNA reads TGCGCCAGCAGCCAAGGCGATAGCGGGGGGCTCCCCCTCAATGAGCAGTACTTC.

This chain joins TRBV12-3 or TRBV12-4 and TRBJ1-6; 7 bases fit TRBD1. The V gene end was trimmed by 10 bases and the J gene end by 9 bases; junction bases not matched to a gene: 9. There are 13 residues in the CDR3. CDR3 region: CATSPGQSSPLHF. The CDR3 nucleotides are TGTGCCACATCCCCGGGACAGAGTTCACCCCTCCACTTT.

This chain uses TRBV20-1 with TRBJ2-1; 9 bases are a match to TRBD2. J was trimmed by 4 bases and V by 5 bases; bases with no gene match: 6. Germline V lookup: CDR1 DFQATT, CDR2 SNEGSKA (reference sequence). The CDR3 consists of 14 residues. CDR3 sequence (DNA): TGCAGTGCTCAGCGGGGGGCCATTTACAATGAGCAGTTCTTC. Protein sequence: CSAQRGAIYNEQFF.

This clonotype appeared a few times. The chain joins TRBV18 to TRBJ1-6; TRBD1 matches 8 bases. The CDR3 is 15 residues long. Looked up from germline, CDR1 is KGHSH and CDR2 is LQKENI. V lost 5 bases to trimming and J lost 3 bases; unmatched junction nucleotides: 3. The CDR3 loop reads CASSSRGLYNSPLHF. The CDR3, as DNA: TGTGCCAGCTCATCCAGGGGGCTCTATAATTCACCCCTCCACTTT. Full variable domain (missing parts from reference TRBV18 and TRBJ1-6): NAGVMQNPRHLVRRRGQEARLRCSPMKGHSHVYWYRQLPEEGLKFMVYLQKENIIDESGMPKERFSAEFPKEGPSILRIQQVVRGDSAAYFCASSSRGLYNSPLHFGNGTRLTVT.

The count of this clonotype is one. The chain carries TRBV2 and TRBJ1-5; D gene unclear. CDR1 and CDR2 (germline): SNHLY, FYNNEI. V was pared by 4 bases and J by 7 bases, with 11 bases between. The CDR3 is made up of 13 amino acids. The DNA for the CDR3 is TGTGCCAGCAGTGCACGGGCGGAGCAGCCCCAGCATTTT. Protein product: CASSARAEQPQHF. The entire variable domain, with the rest obtained from reference TRBV2 and TRBJ1-5, is as follows: EPEVTQTPSHQVTQMGQEVILRCVPISNHLYFYWYRQILGQKVEFLVSFYNNEISEKSEIFDDQFSVERPDGSNFTLKIRSTKLEDSAMYFCASSARAEQPQHFGDGTRLSIL.

This clonotype was picked up a small number of times. This chain joins TRBV29-1 and TRBJ2-2; D not resolved. Germline V gene sequence: CDR1 SQVTM, CDR2 ANQGSEA. Trimming took 4 bases from V and 4 from J, leaving 7 bases between them. CDR3 length: 12 residues. Written as DNA, the CDR3 is TGCAGCGTTGTACGAAGCACCGGGGAGCTGTTTTTT. As protein: CSVVRSTGELFF.

The gene calls are TRBV20-1 and TRBJ1-1; D possibly corresponds to TRBD1 (5 bases). Trimming removed 2 bases from V and 4 bases from J, with 20 bases in between. Germline CDR1 DFQATT, CDR2 SNEGSKA (reference sequence). The length of the CDR3 is 16 residues. CDR3 nucleotide sequence: TGCAGTGCTAGACCTAAAGGGACTTCGTGGAGCACTGAAGCTTTCTTT. Protein sequence: CSARPKGTSWSTEAFF.